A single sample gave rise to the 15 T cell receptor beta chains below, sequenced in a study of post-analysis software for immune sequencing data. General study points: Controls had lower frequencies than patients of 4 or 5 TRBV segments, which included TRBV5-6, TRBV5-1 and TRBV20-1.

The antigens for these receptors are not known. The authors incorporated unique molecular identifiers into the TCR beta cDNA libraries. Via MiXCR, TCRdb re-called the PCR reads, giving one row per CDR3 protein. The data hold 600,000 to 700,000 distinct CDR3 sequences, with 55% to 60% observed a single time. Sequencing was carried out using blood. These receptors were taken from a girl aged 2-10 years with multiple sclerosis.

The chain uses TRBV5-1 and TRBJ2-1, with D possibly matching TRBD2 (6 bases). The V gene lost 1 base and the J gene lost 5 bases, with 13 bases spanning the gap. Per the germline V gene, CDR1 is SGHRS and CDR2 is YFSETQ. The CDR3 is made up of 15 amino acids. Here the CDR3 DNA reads TGCGCCAGCAGCTTGTTAAGGAGGGCCAACAATGAGCAGTTCTTC. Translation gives CASSLLRRANNEQFF.

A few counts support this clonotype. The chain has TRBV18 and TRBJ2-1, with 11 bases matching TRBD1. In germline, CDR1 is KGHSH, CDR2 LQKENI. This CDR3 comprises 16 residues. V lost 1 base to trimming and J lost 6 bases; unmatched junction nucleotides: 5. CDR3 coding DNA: TGTGCCAGCTCACCACTAGCGGGGACAGGGGGCAATGAGCAGTTCTTC. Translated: CASSPLAGTGGNEQFF.

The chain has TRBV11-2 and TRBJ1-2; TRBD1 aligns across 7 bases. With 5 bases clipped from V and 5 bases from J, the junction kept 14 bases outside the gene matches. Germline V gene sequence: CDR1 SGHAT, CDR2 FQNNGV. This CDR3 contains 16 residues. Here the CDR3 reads CASSPRNRGSGYGYTF. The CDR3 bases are TGTGCCAGCAGCCCCAGAAACAGGGGAAGTGGGTATGGCTACACCTTC.

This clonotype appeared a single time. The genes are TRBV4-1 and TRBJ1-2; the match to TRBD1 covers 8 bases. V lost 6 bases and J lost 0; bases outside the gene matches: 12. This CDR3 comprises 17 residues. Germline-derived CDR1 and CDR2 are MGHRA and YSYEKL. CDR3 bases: TGCGCCAGCAGATCGCCGGACAGGGAAAAATCTAACTATGGCTACACCTTC. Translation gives CASRSPDREKSNYGYTF.

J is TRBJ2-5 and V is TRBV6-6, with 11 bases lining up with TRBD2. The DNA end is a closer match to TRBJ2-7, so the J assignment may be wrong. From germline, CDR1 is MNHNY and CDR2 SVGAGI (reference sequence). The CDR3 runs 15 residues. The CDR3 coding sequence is TGTGCCAGCAGCTGGTGGACTAGCGGGCCCTACGAGCAGTACTTC. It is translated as CASSWWTSGPYEQYF.

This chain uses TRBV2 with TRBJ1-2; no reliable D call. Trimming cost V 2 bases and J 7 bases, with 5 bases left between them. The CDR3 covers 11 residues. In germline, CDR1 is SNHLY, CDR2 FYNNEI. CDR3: CASSERFGYTF. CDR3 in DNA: TGTGCCAGCAGTGAAAGGTTTGGCTACACCTTC.

CDR3 coding DNA: TGCAGTGCTAGAGATCCTACGGCGGGAGTTTATGAGCAGTTCTTC. This encodes CSARDPTAGVYEQFF. The rearrangement joins TRBV20-1 to TRBJ2-1, with 7 bases identical to TRBD2. The trim removed 0 bases at V and 8 bases at J, leaving 10 bases unmatched. The germline gives CDR1 DFQATT, CDR2 SNEGSKA (reference sequence). The CDR3 sequence is 15 residues long.

The CDR3 DNA sequence: TGTGCCAGCAGCCAGTCTCCTAGCCCAGAGACCCAGTACTTC. Translation gives CASSQSPSPETQYF. This chain joins TRBV3-1 and TRBJ2-5; a weak D match, TRBD2 (5 bases). Trimming took off 3 bases at V and 4 bases at J, with 12 bases between the two ends. The germline CDR1 and CDR2 sequences are LGHDT and YNNKEL (reference sequence). This CDR3 is built from 14 residues.

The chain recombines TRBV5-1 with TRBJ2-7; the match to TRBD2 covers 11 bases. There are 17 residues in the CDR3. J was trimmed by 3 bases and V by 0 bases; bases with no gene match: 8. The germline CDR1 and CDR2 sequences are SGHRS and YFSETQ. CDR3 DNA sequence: TGCGCCAGCAGCTTGGAATTACTAGCGGGAGTATTCTACGAGCAGTACTTC. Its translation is CASSLELLAGVFYEQYF.

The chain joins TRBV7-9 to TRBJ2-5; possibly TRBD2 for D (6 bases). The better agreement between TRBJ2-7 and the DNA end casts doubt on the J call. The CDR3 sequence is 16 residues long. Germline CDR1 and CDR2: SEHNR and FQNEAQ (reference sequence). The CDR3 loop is CASRHLAPRSRDEQYF. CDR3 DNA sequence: TGTGCCAGCAGACACCTAGCGCCCCGGAGTAGGGACGAGCAGTACTTC.

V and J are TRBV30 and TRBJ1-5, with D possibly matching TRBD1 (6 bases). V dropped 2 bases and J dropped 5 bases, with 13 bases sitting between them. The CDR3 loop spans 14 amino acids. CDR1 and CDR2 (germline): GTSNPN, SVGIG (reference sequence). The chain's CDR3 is CAWSPGGEHQPQHF. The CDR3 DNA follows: TGTGCCTGGAGTCCGGGGGGCGAGCATCAGCCCCAGCATTTT.

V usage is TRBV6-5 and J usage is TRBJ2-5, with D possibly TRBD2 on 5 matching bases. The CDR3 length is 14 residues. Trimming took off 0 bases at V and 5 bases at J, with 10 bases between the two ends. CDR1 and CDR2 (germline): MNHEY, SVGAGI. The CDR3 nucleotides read TGTGCCAGCAGTTACTCGAGGGAAGCGGAGACCCAGTACTTC. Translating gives CASSYSREAETQYF.

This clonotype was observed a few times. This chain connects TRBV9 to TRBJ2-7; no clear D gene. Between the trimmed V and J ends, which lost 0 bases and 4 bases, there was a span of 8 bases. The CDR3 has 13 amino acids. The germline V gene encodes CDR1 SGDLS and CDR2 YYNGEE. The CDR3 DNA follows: TGTGCCAGCAGCGTAGATGGAGCGTACGAGCAGTACTTC. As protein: CASSVDGAYEQYF.

The CDR3 spells CASSLYPAGDYGYTF. DNA for the CDR3: TGTGCCAGCAGCCTATATCCGGCCGGCGACTATGGCTACACCTTC. This sequence joins TRBV3-1 and TRBJ1-2; no clear D gene. The germline V gene encodes CDR1 LGHDT and CDR2 YNNKEL (reference sequence). V lost 4 bases and J lost 3, with 15 bases in between. This CDR3 has 15 residues.

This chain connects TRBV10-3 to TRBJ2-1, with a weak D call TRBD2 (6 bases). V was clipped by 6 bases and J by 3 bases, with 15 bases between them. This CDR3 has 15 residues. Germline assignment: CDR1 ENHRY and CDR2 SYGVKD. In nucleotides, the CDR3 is TGTGCCATCAGGCGGGACTCCCAGGGCTACAATGAGCAGTTCTTC. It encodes CAIRRDSQGYNEQFF.